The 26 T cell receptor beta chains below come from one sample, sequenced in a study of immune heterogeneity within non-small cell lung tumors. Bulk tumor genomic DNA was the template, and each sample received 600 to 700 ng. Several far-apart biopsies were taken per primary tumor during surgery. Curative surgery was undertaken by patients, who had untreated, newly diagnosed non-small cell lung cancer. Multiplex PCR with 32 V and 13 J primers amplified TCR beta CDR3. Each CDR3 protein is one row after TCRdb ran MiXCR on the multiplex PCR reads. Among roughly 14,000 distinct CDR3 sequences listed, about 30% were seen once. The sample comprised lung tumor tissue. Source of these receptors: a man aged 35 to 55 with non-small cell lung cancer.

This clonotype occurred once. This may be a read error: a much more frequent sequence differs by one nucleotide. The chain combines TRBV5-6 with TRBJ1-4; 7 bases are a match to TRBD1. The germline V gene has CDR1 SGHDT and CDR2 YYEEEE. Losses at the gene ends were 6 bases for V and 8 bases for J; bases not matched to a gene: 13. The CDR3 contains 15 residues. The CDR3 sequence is CASNSRGGGVEKLFF. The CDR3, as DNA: TGTGCCAGCAACTCCCGAGGGGGCGGCGTCGAAAAACTGTTTTTT.

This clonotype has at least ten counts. This chain's CDR3 is CASRGRDSRTGELFF. DNA of the CDR3: TGTGCCAGCAGGGGCCGGGACTCCCGAACCGGGGAGCTGTTTTTT. V gene TRBV6-1 combines with J gene TRBJ2-2; weak D call: TRBD2 (6 bases). V was clipped by 6 bases and J by 5 bases, with 16 bases between them. Germline values: CDR1 MNHNS, CDR2 SASEGT. CDR3 size: 15 residues.

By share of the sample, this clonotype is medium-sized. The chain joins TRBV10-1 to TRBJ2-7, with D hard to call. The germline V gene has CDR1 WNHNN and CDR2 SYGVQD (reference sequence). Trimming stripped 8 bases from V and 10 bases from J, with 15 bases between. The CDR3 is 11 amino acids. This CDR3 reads CASPQSCFQYF. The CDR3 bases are TGCGCCAGCCCCCAGTCGTGTTTCCAGTACTTC.

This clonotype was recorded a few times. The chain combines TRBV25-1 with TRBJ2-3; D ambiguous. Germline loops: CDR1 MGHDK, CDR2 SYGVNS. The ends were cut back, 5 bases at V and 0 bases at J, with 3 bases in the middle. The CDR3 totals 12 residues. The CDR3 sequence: CASSRSTDTQYF. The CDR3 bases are TGTGCCAGCAGTAGAAGCACAGATACGCAGTATTTT.

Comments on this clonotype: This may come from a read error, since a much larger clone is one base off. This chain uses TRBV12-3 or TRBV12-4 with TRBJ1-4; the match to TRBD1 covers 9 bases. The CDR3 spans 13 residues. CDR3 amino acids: CARSLKLGTGLTF. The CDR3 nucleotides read TGTGCCAGAAGTTTAAAGCTTGGGACAGGGCTAACCTTT.

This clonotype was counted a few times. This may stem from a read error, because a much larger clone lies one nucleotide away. The CDR3, as DNA: TGTGCTAGTGTGGACGCAGGCACCGGGGAGCTGTTTTTT. Amino acid sequence: CASVDAGTGELFF. The chain joins TRBV12-5 to TRBJ2-2; D is undetermined. This CDR3 spans 13 amino acids. Looked up from germline, CDR1 is LGHNT and CDR2 is FRNRAP. The ends were cut back, 7 bases at V and 4 bases at J, with 10 bases in the middle.

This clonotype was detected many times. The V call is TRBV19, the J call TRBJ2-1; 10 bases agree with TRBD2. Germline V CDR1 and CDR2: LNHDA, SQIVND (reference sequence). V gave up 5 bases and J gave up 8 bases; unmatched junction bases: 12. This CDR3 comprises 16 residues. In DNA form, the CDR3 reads TGTGCCAGTAGTCCCCGGGGAGCGGGAGGGTTATATGAGCAGTTCTTC. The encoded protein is CASSPRGAGGLYEQFF.

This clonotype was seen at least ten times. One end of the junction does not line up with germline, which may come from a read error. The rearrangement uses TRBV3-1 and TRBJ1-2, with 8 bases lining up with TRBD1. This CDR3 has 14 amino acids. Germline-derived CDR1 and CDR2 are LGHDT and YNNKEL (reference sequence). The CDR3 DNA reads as TGTGCCAGCAGCCGCGATCGGGACAGGAAAGAGGCTTACTTC. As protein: CASSRDRDRKEAYF.

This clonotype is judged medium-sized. The CDR3 sequence is CASSPERNEQFF. CDR3 DNA: TGTGCCAGCTCACCCGAAAGAAATGAGCAGTTCTTC. This rearrangement joins TRBV18 to TRBJ2-1; D is undetermined. In germline, CDR1 is KGHSH, CDR2 LQKENI. CDR3 size: 12 residues. V lost 3 bases and J 7 bases, leaving 7 bases between the germline ends.

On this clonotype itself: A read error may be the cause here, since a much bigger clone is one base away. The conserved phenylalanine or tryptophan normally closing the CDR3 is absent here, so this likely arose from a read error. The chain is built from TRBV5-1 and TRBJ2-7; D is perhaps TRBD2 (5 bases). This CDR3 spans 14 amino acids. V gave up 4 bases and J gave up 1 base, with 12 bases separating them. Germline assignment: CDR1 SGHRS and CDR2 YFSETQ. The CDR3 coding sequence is TGCGCCAGCAGCCTCGAGACGGGATCCTACGAGCAGTACTAC. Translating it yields CASSLETGSYEQYY.

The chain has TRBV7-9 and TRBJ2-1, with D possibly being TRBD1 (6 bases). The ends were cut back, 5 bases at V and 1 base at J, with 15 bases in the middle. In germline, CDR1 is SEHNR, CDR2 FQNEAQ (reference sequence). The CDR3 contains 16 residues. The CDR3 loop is CASSPRGGESYNEQFF. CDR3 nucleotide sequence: TGTGCCAGCAGCCCGCGAGGGGGAGAATCCTACAATGAGCAGTTCTTC.

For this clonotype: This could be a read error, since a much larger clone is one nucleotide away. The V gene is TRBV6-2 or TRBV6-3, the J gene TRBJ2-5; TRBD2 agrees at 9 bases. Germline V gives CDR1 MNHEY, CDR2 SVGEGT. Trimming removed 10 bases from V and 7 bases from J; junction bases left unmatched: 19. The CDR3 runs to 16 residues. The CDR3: CAISPPGASGGLTQYF. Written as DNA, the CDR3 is TGTGCCATCAGCCCCCCCGGGGCCAGCGGGGGGTTGACCCAGTACTTC.

The CDR3 loop reads CASSAGGGTEAFF. The CDR3, as DNA: TGTGCCAGCTCTGCAGGGGGAGGCACTGAAGCTTTCTTT. The V and J genes are TRBV18 and TRBJ1-1; 7 bases are shared with TRBD1. CDR3 length: 13 residues. Germline V gene sequence: CDR1 KGHSH, CDR2 LQKENI. Trimming removed 6 bases from V and 4 bases from J; junction bases left unmatched: 5.

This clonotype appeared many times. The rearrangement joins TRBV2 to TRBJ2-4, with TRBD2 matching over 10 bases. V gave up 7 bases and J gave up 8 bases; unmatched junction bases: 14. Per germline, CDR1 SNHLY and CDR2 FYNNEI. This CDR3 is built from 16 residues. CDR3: CASIPPSGSQSHIQYF. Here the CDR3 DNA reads TGTGCCAGCATCCCCCCTAGCGGGAGTCAATCCCACATTCAGTACTTC. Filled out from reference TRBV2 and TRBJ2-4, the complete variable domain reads EPEVTQTPSHQVTQMGQEVILRCVPISNHLYFYWYRQILGQKVEFLVSFYNNEISEKSEIFDDQFSVERPDGSNFTLKIRSTKLEDSAMYFCASIPPSGSQSHIQYFGAGTRLSVL.

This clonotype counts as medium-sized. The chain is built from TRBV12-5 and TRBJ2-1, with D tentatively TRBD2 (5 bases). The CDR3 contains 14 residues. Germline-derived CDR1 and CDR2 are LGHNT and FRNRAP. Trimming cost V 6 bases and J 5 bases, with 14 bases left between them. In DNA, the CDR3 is TGTGCTAGTGGCGCGGGCTCCCCCCACAATGAGCAGTTCTTC. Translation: CASGAGSPHNEQFF.

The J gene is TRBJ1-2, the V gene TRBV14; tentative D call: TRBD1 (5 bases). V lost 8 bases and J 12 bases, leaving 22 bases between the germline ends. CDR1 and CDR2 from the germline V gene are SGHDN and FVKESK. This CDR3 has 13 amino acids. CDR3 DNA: TGTGCCAGCTGCAGTTTCTCGGGGACGGCTCACACCTTC. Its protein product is CASCSFSGTAHTF.

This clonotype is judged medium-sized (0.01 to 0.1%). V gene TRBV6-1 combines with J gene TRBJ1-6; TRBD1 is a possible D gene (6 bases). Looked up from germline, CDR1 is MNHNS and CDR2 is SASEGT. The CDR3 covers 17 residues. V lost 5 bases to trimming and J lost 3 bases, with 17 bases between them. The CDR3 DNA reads TGTGCCAGCAGTTGGGCCTTTGAGGACAGCTATAATTCACCCCTCCACTTT. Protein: CASSWAFEDSYNSPLHF.

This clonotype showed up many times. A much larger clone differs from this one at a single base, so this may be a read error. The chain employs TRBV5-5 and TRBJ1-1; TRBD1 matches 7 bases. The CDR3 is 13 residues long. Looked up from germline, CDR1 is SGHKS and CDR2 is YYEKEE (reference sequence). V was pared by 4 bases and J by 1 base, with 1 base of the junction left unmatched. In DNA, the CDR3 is TGTGCCAGCAGCAGGGGGCGGAACACTGAAGCTTTCTTT. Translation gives CASSRGRNTEAFF.

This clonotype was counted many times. The CDR3 region is CSASPKGLGYEQYF. CDR3 nucleotide sequence: TGCAGTGCTAGCCCTAAGGGGCTGGGCTACGAGCAGTACTTC. The chain uses TRBV20-1 and TRBJ2-7; tentative D call: TRBD1 (5 bases). Trimming left V 3 bases short and J 3 bases short, with 15 bases between. The CDR3 consists of 14 residues. Germline lookup yields CDR1 DFQATT and CDR2 SNEGSKA (reference sequence).

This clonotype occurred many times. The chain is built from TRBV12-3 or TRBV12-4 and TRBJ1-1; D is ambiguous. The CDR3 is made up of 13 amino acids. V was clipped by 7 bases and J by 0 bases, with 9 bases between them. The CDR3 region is CASIEGLNTEAFF. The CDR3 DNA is TGTGCCAGCATTGAAGGTCTGAACACTGAAGCTTTCTTT.

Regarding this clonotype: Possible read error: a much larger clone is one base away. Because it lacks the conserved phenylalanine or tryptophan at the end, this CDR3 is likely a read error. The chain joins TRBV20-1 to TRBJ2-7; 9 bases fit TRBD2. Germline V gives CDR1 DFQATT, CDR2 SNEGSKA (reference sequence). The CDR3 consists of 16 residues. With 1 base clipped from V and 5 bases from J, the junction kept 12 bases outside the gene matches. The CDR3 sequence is CSARALPGLAFDEQYI. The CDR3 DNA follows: TGCAGTGCTAGAGCGCTACCGGGACTAGCCTTCGACGAGCAGTACATC.

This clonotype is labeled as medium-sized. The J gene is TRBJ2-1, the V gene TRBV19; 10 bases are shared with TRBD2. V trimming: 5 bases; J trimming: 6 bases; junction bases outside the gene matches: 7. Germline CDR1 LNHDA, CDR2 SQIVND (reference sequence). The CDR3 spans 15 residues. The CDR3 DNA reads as TGTGCCAGTAGTGAAACCGGGACTAGCGTCAATGAGCAGTTCTTC. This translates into CASSETGTSVNEQFF.

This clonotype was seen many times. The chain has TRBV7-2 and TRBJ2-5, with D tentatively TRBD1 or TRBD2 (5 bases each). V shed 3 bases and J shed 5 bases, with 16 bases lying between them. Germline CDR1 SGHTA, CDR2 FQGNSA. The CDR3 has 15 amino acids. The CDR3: CASSFGAGTGETQYF. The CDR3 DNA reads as TGTGCCAGCAGCTTCGGGGCAGGCACGGGGGAGACCCAGTACTTC.

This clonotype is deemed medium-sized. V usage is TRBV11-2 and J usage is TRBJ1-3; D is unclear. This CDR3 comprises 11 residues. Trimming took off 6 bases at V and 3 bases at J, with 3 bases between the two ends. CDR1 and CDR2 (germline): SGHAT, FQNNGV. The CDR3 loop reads CASRFGNTIYF. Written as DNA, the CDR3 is TGTGCCAGCAGGTTTGGAAACACCATATATTTT.

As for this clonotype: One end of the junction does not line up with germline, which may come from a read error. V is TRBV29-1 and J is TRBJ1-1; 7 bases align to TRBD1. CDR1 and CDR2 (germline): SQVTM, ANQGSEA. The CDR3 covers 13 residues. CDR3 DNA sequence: TGCAGAGTTGGGCCGGGACAGTTCACTGAAGCTTTCTTT. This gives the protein CRVGPGQFTEAFF.

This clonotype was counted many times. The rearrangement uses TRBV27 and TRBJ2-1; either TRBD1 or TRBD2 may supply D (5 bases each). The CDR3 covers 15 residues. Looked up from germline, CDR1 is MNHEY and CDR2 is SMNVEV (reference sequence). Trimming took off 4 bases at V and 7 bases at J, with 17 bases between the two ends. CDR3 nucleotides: TGTGCCAGCAGTTCCAGGGTGGGGGTGGTGAATGAGCAGTTCTTC. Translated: CASSSRVGVVNEQFF.